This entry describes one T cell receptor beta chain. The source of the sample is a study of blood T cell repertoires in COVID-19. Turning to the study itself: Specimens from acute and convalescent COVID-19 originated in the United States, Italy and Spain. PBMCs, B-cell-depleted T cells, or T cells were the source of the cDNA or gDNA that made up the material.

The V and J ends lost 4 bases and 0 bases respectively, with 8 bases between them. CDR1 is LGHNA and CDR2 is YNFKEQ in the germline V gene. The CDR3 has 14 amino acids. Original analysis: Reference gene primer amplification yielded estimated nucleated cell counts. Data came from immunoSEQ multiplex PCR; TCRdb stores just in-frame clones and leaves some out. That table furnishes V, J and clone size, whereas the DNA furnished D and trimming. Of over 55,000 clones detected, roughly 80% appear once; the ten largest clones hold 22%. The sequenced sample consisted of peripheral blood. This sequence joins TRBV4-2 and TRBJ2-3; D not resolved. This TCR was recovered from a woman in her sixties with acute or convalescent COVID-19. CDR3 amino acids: CASSRSVSTDTQYF. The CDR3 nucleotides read TGTGCCAGCAGCCGTTCAGTGAGCACAGATACGCAGTATTTT.